This passage covers 23 T cell receptor beta chains from one sample sequenced in a study of blood T cell repertoires in COVID-19. The data were produced by immunoSEQ multiplex PCR, yet TCRdb's version contains in-frame clones alone and is incomplete. The data hold 310,000 or so clones, with roughly 83% observed a single time. The sample was peripheral blood. The source of these receptors is a woman in her fifties or sixties with acute or convalescent COVID-19.

This sequence joins TRBV7-9 and TRBJ2-7, with a tentative D call TRBD1 (5 bases). The V gene's germline CDR1 is SEHNR and CDR2 FQNEAQ (reference sequence). This CDR3 comprises 14 residues. The ends were cut back, 7 bases at V and 0 bases at J, with 13 bases in the middle. The CDR3 coding sequence is TGTGCCAGCACCCAAGCTCAGGGCTCCTACGAGCAGTACTTC. Translated: CASTQAQGSYEQYF.

J is TRBJ1-2 and V is TRBV4-1, with 9 bases fitting TRBD1. With V trimmed by 3 bases and J by 8 bases, 7 bases remained unmatched. Germline values: CDR1 MGHRA, CDR2 YSYEKL. This CDR3 comprises 14 residues. Written as DNA, the CDR3 is TGCGCCAGCAGCCAGGAACAGGGGGCATCGGGCTACACCTTC. This codes for CASSQEQGASGYTF.

The gene calls are TRBV7-2 and TRBJ2-2, with 8 bases matching TRBD1. V trimming: 5 bases; J trimming: 1 base; junction bases outside the gene matches: 6. The CDR3 spans 16 residues. Germline CDR1 reads SGHTA; CDR2 reads FQGNSA. The CDR3 DNA sequence: TGTGCCAGCAGCCTAACCGGGACAGGGAACACCGGGGAGCTGTTTTTT. Protein product: CASSLTGTGNTGELFF.

A remark on this clone: Other DNA sequences in this specimen translate into the identical CDR3. The V call is TRBV27, the J call TRBJ1-5, with TRBD1 as a possible D gene (6 bases). This CDR3 is 13 amino acids long. V lost 6 bases to trimming and J lost 5 bases, with 11 bases between them. CDR1 is MNHEY, CDR2 SMNVEV, per germline (reference sequence). The CDR3 region has the DNA TGTGCCAGCAGCCTCTCAGGGGATCAGCCCCAGCATTTT. Translated, it gives CASSLSGDQPQHF.

V gene TRBV9 combines with J gene TRBJ2-3; a possible D gene is TRBD2 (6 bases). The CDR3 has 16 amino acids. Trimming left V 2 bases short and J 0 bases short, with 13 bases between. Germline CDR1 reads SGDLS; CDR2 reads YYNGEE. This CDR3 reads CASSVPLATSTDTQYF. DNA for the CDR3: TGTGCCAGCAGCGTTCCCCTAGCGACTAGCACAGATACGCAGTATTTT.

The gene calls are TRBV7-2 and TRBJ1-4, with D hard to call. V dropped 2 bases and J dropped 3 bases, with 16 bases sitting between them. The CDR3 contains 17 residues. Germline assignment: CDR1 SGHTA and CDR2 FQGNSA. The CDR3 protein is CASSLIGGVASNEKLFF. CDR3 nucleotide sequence: TGTGCCAGCAGCTTAATCGGCGGAGTCGCGTCTAATGAAAAACTGTTTTTT. Based on the CDR3 plus reference TRBV7-2 and TRBJ1-4, the full variable domain is GAGVSQSPSNKVTEKGKDVELRCDPISGHTALYWYRQSLGQGLEFLIYFQGNSAPDKSGLPSDRFSAERTGGSVSTLTIQRTQQEDSAVYLCASSLIGGVASNEKLFFGSGTQLSVL.

The chain combines TRBV11-3 with TRBJ2-7, with D perhaps TRBD1 (6 bases). Germline V gene sequence: CDR1 SGHNT, CDR2 YENEEA. This CDR3 is 15 amino acids long. V was clipped by 2 bases and J by 0 bases, with 11 bases between them. For the CDR3, the DNA is TGTGCCAGCAGCTTATGGACAGACGACTCCTACGAGCAGTACTTC. Translation gives CASSLWTDDSYEQYF.

V and J are TRBV18 and TRBJ1-4, with D possibly matching TRBD1 (5 bases). The CDR3 sequence is 17 residues long. Germline V gives CDR1 KGHSH, CDR2 LQKENI. V was cut by 2 bases and J by 8 bases, with 21 bases left in between. In DNA, the CDR3 is TGTGCCAGCTCACCATCGAGACCTGGGGCGTCATCGGAAAAACTGTTTTTT. Translating it yields CASSPSRPGASSEKLFF.

This chain joins TRBV6-6 and TRBJ2-7; D is possibly TRBD1 (6 bases). Between the trimmed V and J ends, which lost 0 bases and 4 bases, there was a span of 7 bases. CDR1 and CDR2 from the germline V gene are MNHNY and SVGAGI (reference sequence). This CDR3 is 13 amino acids long. The CDR3 loop is CASSYSRGYEQYF. CDR3 sequence (DNA): TGTGCCAGCAGTTACTCGAGGGGGTACGAGCAGTACTTC.

The CDR3 DNA is TGTGCCAGTAGTATTTATCAGGCTAGCGGGAGCACCGGGGAGCTGTTTTTT. Its protein product is CASSIYQASGSTGELFF. The chain links TRBV19 to TRBJ2-2; 10 nucleotides align to TRBD2. There are 17 residues in the CDR3. Germline lookup yields CDR1 LNHDA and CDR2 SQIVND (reference sequence). V lost 3 bases to trimming and J lost 4 bases; unmatched junction nucleotides: 8.

This CDR3 reads CATSACVLYGYTF. The CDR3 DNA follows: TGTGCCACCAGTGCCTGTGTTCTCTATGGCTACACCTTC. The chain couples TRBV24-1 to TRBJ1-2, with unresolved D. With 5 bases removed from V and 4 bases from J, the gap between germline ends came to 10 bases. The germline CDR1 and CDR2 sequences are KGHDR and SFDVKD. The CDR3 contains 13 residues.

The J gene is TRBJ2-2, the V gene TRBV5-4; the D is unclear. Trimming took 0 bases from V and 3 from J, leaving 6 bases between them. The CDR3 sequence is 14 residues long. CDR1 SGHNT and CDR2 YYREEE come from the germline V gene (reference sequence). The CDR3 spells CASSLAGDTGELFF. In DNA, the CDR3 is TGTGCCAGCAGCTTGGCAGGCGACACCGGGGAGCTGTTTTTT. Combining the CDR3 with reference TRBV5-4 and TRBJ2-2 gives the whole variable domain ETGVTQSPTHLIKTRGQQVTLRCSSQSGHNTVSWYQQALGQGPQFIFQYYREEENGRGNFPPRFSGLQFPNYSSELNVNALELDDSALYLCASSLAGDTGELFFGEGSRLTVL.

This clone was seen more than once but under ten times. This chain connects TRBV4-1 to TRBJ2-7, with D tentatively TRBD2 (6 bases). CDR1 and CDR2 (germline): MGHRA, YSYEKL. The CDR3 length is 15 residues. Trimming left V 0 bases short and J 10 bases short, with 19 bases between. CDR3 protein: CASSQDITRGTEQYF. As DNA, the CDR3 is TGCGCCAGCAGCCAAGATATTACTCGCGGGACGGAACAGTACTTC.

This clone has just a few counts. This chain joins TRBV5-1 and TRBJ1-1; 8 nucleotides match TRBD1. CDR1 SGHRS and CDR2 YFSETQ come from the germline V gene. V was clipped by 0 bases and J by 5 bases; unmatched bases: 3. This CDR3 comprises 14 residues. The chain's CDR3 is CASSLVGTGTEAFF. The CDR3 bases are TGCGCCAGCAGCTTGGTGGGGACAGGAACTGAAGCTTTCTTT.

The rearrangement links TRBV5-6 to TRBJ2-3, with 15 bases that match TRBD2. The CDR3 runs to 16 residues. Germline-derived CDR1 and CDR2 are SGHDT and YYEEEE. The trim removed 6 bases at V and 6 bases at J, leaving 8 bases unmatched. In DNA form, the CDR3 reads TGTGCCAGCATAGGACTAGCGGGAGGGCCCGGGGATACGCAGTATTTT. It yields the protein CASIGLAGGPGDTQYF. Full variable domain (remainder filled in from reference TRBV5-6 and TRBJ2-3): DAGVTQSPTHLIKTRGQQVTLRCSPKSGHDTVSWYQQALGQGPQFIFQYYEEEERQRGNFPDRFSGHQFPNYSSELNVNALLLGDSALYLCASIGLAGGPGDTQYFGPGTRLTVL.

The rearrangement joins TRBV5-4 to TRBJ2-2, with 9 bases fitting TRBD2. The CDR3 has 14 amino acids. Losses at the gene ends were 4 bases for V and 7 bases for J; bases not matched to a gene: 5. Looked up from germline, CDR1 is SGHNT and CDR2 is YYREEE (reference sequence). CDR3 bases: TGTGCCAGCAGCAGGACTAGCGTCAACGGGGAGCTGTTTTTT. Translated: CASSRTSVNGELFF.

The rearrangement joins TRBV5-4 to TRBJ2-3; no clear D. CDR3 length equals 14 residues. V gave up 0 bases and J gave up 4 bases, with 9 bases separating them. Germline CDR1 SGHNT, CDR2 YYREEE (reference sequence). The CDR3 region is CASSLANAADTQYF. CDR3 DNA: TGTGCCAGCAGCTTGGCCAATGCGGCAGATACGCAGTATTTT.

V and J are TRBV5-4 and TRBJ2-7; D is ambiguous. The V end was cut by 0 bases, the J end by 5 bases, with 12 bases between. The CDR3 is made up of 14 amino acids. Germline CDR1 is SGHNT and CDR2 is YYREEE (reference sequence). The CDR3, as DNA: TGTGCCAGCAGCTTGGAGGCGGCCCATAACGAGCAGTACTTC. The encoded protein is CASSLEAAHNEQYF.

J is TRBJ2-7 and V is TRBV6-2 or TRBV6-3, with 8 bases lining up with TRBD2. With V trimmed by 2 bases and J by 7 bases, 13 bases remained unmatched. Per the germline V gene, CDR1 is MNHEY and CDR2 is SVGEGT. The CDR3 consists of 16 residues. CDR3 DNA: TGTGCCAGCAGTTACCTACCAGCGGGAGATCTTTGGGAGCAGTACTTC. Translated, it gives CASSYLPAGDLWEQYF.

The chain carries TRBV18 and TRBJ2-5; 8 bases agree with TRBD2. CDR1 is KGHSH, CDR2 LQKENI, per germline. J was trimmed by 0 bases and V by 0 bases; bases with no gene match: 18. CDR3 length equals 21 residues. The CDR3 DNA reads TGTGCCAGCTCACCACCCGACTTCGACCTACTAGCGGAGGACTACCAAGAGACCCAGTACTTC. Its protein is CASSPPDFDLLAEDYQETQYF.

This chain uses TRBV13 with TRBJ2-5, with D possibly being TRBD2 (5 bases). The CDR3 has 15 residues. Germline-derived CDR1 and CDR2 are PRHDT and FYEKMQ (reference sequence). Trimming removed 4 bases at V and 7 bases at J, with 19 bases between. The CDR3 sequence is CASSSVSWGEGTQYF. As DNA, the CDR3 is TGTGCCAGCAGCTCCGTCTCATGGGGAGAAGGGACCCAGTACTTC.

The V gene is TRBV29-1, the J gene TRBJ2-1; D may be TRBD1 (7 bases). Germline loops: CDR1 SQVTM, CDR2 ANQGSEA. The CDR3 is 15 residues long. Trimming cost V 3 bases and J 4 bases, with 16 bases left between them. CDR3 in DNA: TGCAGCGTTGATCTTTTGGAGGGGGCATACAATGAGCAGTTCTTC. Amino acid sequence: CSVDLLEGAYNEQFF.

This chain links TRBV21-1 with TRBJ1-1; TRBD1 is taken as the D call from the table, unchecked against the DNA. TRBV21-1 constitutes a pseudogene. This CDR3 is built from 17 residues. The DNA for the CDR3 is TGTGCCAGCACCCCGATAGGACAGGGGGCATCGGACACTGAAGCTTTCTTT. It translates to CASTPIGQGASDTEAFF.